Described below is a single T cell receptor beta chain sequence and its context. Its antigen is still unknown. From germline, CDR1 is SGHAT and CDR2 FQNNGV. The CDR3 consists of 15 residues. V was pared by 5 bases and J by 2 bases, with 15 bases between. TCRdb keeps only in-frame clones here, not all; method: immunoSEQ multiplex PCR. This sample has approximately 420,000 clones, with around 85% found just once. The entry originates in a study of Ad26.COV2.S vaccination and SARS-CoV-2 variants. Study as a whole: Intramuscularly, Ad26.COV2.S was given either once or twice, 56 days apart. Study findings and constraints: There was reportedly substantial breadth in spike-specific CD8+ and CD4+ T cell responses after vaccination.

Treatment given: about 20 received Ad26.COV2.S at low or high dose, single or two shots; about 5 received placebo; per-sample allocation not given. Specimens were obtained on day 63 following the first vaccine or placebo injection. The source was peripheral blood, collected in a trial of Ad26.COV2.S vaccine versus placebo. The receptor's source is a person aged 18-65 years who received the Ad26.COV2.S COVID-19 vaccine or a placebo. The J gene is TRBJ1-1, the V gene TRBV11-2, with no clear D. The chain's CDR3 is CASSALVAANTEAFF. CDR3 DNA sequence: TGTGCCAGCAGCGCCCTCGTGGCAGCAAACACTGAAGCTTTCTTT.